This T cell receptor (beta chain) is from a study of blood T cell repertoires in COVID-19. In the study overall: The study drew acute and convalescent COVID-19 samples from the United States, Italy and Spain. T cells, B-cell-depleted T cells, or PBMCs supplied cDNA or gDNA.

V trimming: 5 bases; J trimming: 3 bases; junction bases outside the gene matches: 7. The CDR3 sequence is 15 residues long. Per the germline V gene, CDR1 is MDHEN and CDR2 is SYDVKM. Original processing notes: Amplification with reference gene primers provided the estimates of nucleated cell counts. Profiled with immunoSEQ multiplex PCR; TCRdb holds only in-frame clones, not every one. From that table come the V and J calls and clone size; the DNA was used to work out D and trimming. The sample contains approximately 170,000 clones, more than 65% of which appear only once. The chain joins TRBV28 to TRBJ1-2, with 9 bases that match TRBD1. The source material was peripheral blood. The receptor's source is a man between 65 and 85 years old with active or convalescent COVID-19. The CDR3 spells CASSPPRTGDYGYTF. The CDR3 DNA follows: TGTGCCAGCAGTCCCCCCCGGACAGGGGACTATGGCTACACCTTC.